This entry is about one T cell receptor (beta chain). The data belong to a study of blood T cell repertoires in COVID-19. Looking at the study overall: The cDNA or gDNA used as material had been derived from T cells, B-cell-depleted T cells, or PBMCs.

Seattle-derived patients entered the study during active infection and were followed longitudinally. Germline V lookup: CDR1 MDHEN, CDR2 SYDVKM. The CDR3 is 14 residues long. The V end was cut by 6 bases, the J end by 8 bases, with 19 bases between. Per the original data handling: Amplification of reference gene primers provided the estimated nucleated cell counts. Assay used: immunoSEQ multiplex PCR; TCRdb lists only in-frame clones, some missing. The DNA was the basis for D and trimming; V, J and clone size are from that table. The sample lists 230,000 or so clones, 80% to 90% seen once, with roughly 8% in the top ten.

Sequenced input: peripheral blood. This clonotype was obtained from a woman older than 75 with COVID-19, enrolled during active disease. The chain has TRBV28 and TRBJ1-2, with no clear D. The CDR3 here is CASRRSGWDKGYTF. The CDR3 DNA reads as TGTGCCAGCAGACGTAGCGGCTGGGATAAGGGCTACACCTTC.